This record concerns one TCR beta chain sequence. The antigen is unknown. This specimen belongs to a study of CD4 T cells in relation to SARS-CoV-2 and coronaviruses. General study findings and limits: About 65% of donors had memory CD4+ clonotypes crossrecognizing SARS-CoV-2 and common cold coronavirus spike.

Germline V lookup: CDR1 SGDLS, CDR2 YYNGEE. Trimming took 0 bases from V and 3 from J, leaving 6 bases between them. The CDR3 has 14 amino acids. Clones were read by immunoSEQ multiplex PCR, and TCRdb kept only the in-frame ones, dropping some. The sample yields about 47,000 clones, approximately 80% seen once. Specimen: naive CD4+ T cells from PBMCs, cultured in vitro. This sample's subset: naive CD4+ T cells isolated by negative enrichment. The TCR comes from an adult with COVID-19. The chain recombines TRBV9 with TRBJ1-4; weak D call: TRBD1 (6 bases). Written as DNA, the CDR3 is TGTGCCAGCAGCGTAGGACAGGCTAATGAAAAACTGTTTTTT. This codes for CASSVGQANEKLFF.